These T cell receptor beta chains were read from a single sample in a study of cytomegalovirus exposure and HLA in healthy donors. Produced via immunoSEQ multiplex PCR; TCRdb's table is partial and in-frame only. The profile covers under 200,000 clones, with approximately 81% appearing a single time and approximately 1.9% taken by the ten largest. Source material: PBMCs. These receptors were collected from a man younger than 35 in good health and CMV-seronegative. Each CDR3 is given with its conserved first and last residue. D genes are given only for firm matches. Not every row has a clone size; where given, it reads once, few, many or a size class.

CDR3 DNA: TGCACCAGCAGCCACCGTACAACCACAGATACGCAGTATTTT
CDR3 protein: CTSSHRTTTDTQYF
J gene: TRBJ2-3
D gene: NA
clone size: NA
V gene: TRBV1

CDR3 DNA: TGTGCCAGCAGTGTTCCTTCGGGACATAAGAACACCGGGGAGCTGTTTTTT
CDR3 protein: CASSVPSGHKNTGELFF
J gene: TRBJ2-2
D gene: NA
clone size: once
V gene: TRBV5-4

CDR3 DNA: TGCGCCAGCAGCCCTGGGGCTAGCGGGAGCTACAATGAGCAGTTCTTC
CDR3 protein: CASSPGASGSYNEQFF
J gene: TRBJ2-1
D gene: TRBD2
clone size: NA
V gene: TRBV5-1

CDR3 DNA: TGTGCCAGCAGCTTAGTGGCTAGCGGGGGCTACGAGCAGTACTTC
CDR3 protein: CASSLVASGGYEQYF
J gene: TRBJ2-7
D gene: TRBD2
clone size: NA
V gene: TRBV7-2

CDR3 DNA: TGTGCCAGCAGCTATACTCCGGGACAGGGCTATGGCTACACCTTC
CDR3 protein: CASSYTPGQGYGYTF
J gene: TRBJ1-2
D gene: TRBD1
clone size: few
V gene: TRBV6-6

CDR3 DNA: TGTGCCACTATAGCCCCTGGCACAGATACGCAGTATTTT
CDR3 protein: CATIAPGTDTQYF
J gene: TRBJ2-3
D gene: NA
clone size: NA
V gene: TRBV2

CDR3 DNA: TGTGCCAGCAGTGGAGCCCGGACAGGGGCAGCTTTCTTT
CDR3 protein: CASSGARTGAAFF
J gene: TRBJ1-1
D gene: TRBD1
clone size: NA
V gene: TRBV6-1

CDR3 DNA: TGTGCCAGTAGTATGCTAAGCGGGACTAATCAGCCCCAGCATTTT
CDR3 protein: CASSMLSGTNQPQHF
J gene: TRBJ1-5
D gene: NA
clone size: NA
V gene: TRBV19

CDR3 DNA: TGCGCCAGCAGCCCTACTAGCGGGTCCTACGAGCAGTACTTC
CDR3 protein: CASSPTSGSYEQYF
J gene: TRBJ2-7
D gene: TRBD2
clone size: NA
V gene: TRBV5-1

CDR3 DNA: TGTGCCAGCAGTTCCTCCGGGGTCTACGAGCAGTACTTC
CDR3 protein: CASSSSGVYEQYF
J gene: TRBJ2-7
D gene: NA
clone size: few
V gene: TRBV28

CDR3 DNA: TGCAGCGTTGAACCGGTTGGGCGGGGGGGCCTGGAAGAGCAGTACTTC
CDR3 protein: CSVEPVGRGGLEEQYF
J gene: TRBJ2-7
D gene: TRBD2
clone size: few
V gene: TRBV29-1

CDR3 DNA: TGTGCCAGCAGTCCCACAGGGCAACTTAACTATGGCTACACCTTC
CDR3 protein: CASSPTGQLNYGYTF
J gene: TRBJ1-2
D gene: NA
clone size: NA
V gene: TRBV19

CDR3 DNA: TGTGCCTGGAGAGTTACCAGCGGGGGCCGCTCCTACGAGCAGTACTTC
CDR3 protein: CAWRVTSGGRSYEQYF
J gene: TRBJ2-7
D gene: TRBD2
clone size: NA
V gene: TRBV30

CDR3 DNA: TGTGCCAGCAGTGTAAGACAGCCCAGGGGTGGCTACACCTTC
CDR3 protein: CASSVRQPRGGYTF
J gene: TRBJ1-2
D gene: NA
clone size: few
V gene: TRBV2

CDR3 DNA: TGTGCCAGCTCACGACCGGCGGGGGGTGAAACTGAAGCTTTCTTT
CDR3 protein: CASSRPAGGETEAFF
J gene: TRBJ1-1
D gene: NA
clone size: few
V gene: TRBV18

CDR3 DNA: TGCGCCAGCAGCCAAGAGAGGGGACAGGGGGCTCTAAGGTTCAACGAGCAGTACTTC
CDR3 protein: CASSQERGQGALRFNEQYF
J gene: TRBJ2-7
D gene: TRBD1
clone size: NA
V gene: TRBV4-3

CDR3 DNA: TGTGCCAGCACCCCTGGGGTGGGAGGTGGCGGCACGCAGTATTTT
CDR3 protein: CASTPGVGGGGTQYF
J gene: TRBJ2-3
D gene: NA
clone size: NA
V gene: TRBV28

CDR3 DNA: TGTGCCAGCAGCTCAAGGGGCAGGTCGCACATTCAGTACTTC
CDR3 protein: CASSSRGRSHIQYF
J gene: TRBJ2-4
D gene: NA
clone size: once
V gene: TRBV11-1

CDR3 DNA: TGTGCCAGCAGCATGACAGGGGCTTCCTACGAGCAGTACTTC
CDR3 protein: CASSMTGASYEQYF
J gene: TRBJ2-7
D gene: TRBD1
clone size: NA
V gene: TRBV7-9

CDR3 DNA: TGTGCCAGCAGTCCTTATCTTAGCAATCAGCCCCAGCATTTT
CDR3 protein: CASSPYLSNQPQHF
J gene: TRBJ1-5
D gene: NA
clone size: NA
V gene: TRBV28

CDR3 DNA: TGTGCCAGCAGTTACGCCGGGGGGTATGGCTACACCTTC
CDR3 protein: CASSYAGGYGYTF
J gene: TRBJ1-2
D gene: NA
clone size: NA
V gene: TRBV6-5

CDR3 DNA: TGTGCCAGCAGTTATGAGATCTCCTACAATGAGCAGTTCTTC
CDR3 protein: CASSYEISYNEQFF
J gene: TRBJ2-1
D gene: NA
clone size: NA
V gene: TRBV6-6

CDR3 DNA: TGCGCCAGCAGCGTGGCGGGGTCTGGAGGGGAAAAACTGTTTTTT
CDR3 protein: CASSVAGSGGEKLFF
J gene: TRBJ1-4
D gene: NA
clone size: NA
V gene: TRBV5-1

CDR3 DNA: TGTGCCAGCAGTATACAAGCGGATGATTACGAGCAGTACTTC
CDR3 protein: CASSIQADDYEQYF
J gene: TRBJ2-7
D gene: NA
clone size: NA
V gene: TRBV27

CDR3 DNA: TGTGCCTGGAGTCTGTCGAGCCCAACTAATGAAAAACTGTTTTTT
CDR3 protein: CAWSLSSPTNEKLFF
J gene: TRBJ1-4
D gene: NA
clone size: NA
V gene: TRBV30

CDR3 DNA: TGTGCCAGCAGACCAAATGGCGGAGTCGAAAAACTGTTTTTT
CDR3 protein: CASRPNGGVEKLFF
J gene: TRBJ1-4
D gene: NA
clone size: NA
V gene: TRBV27

CDR3 DNA: TGTGCCATCAGTGAAATGGGCGTTAATCAGCCCCAGCATTTT
CDR3 protein: CAISEMGVNQPQHF
J gene: TRBJ1-5
D gene: NA
clone size: NA
V gene: TRBV10-3

CDR3 DNA: TGTGCCAGCAGCTTAGGCGGGTACGAGCAGTACTTC
CDR3 protein: CASSLGGYEQYF
J gene: TRBJ2-7
D gene: NA
clone size: NA
V gene: TRBV13

CDR3 DNA: TGCAGCGTTACGACTATGTATGAAAAACTGTTTTTT
CDR3 protein: CSVTTMYEKLFF
J gene: TRBJ1-4
D gene: NA
clone size: NA
V gene: TRBV29-1

CDR3 DNA: TGTGCCAGCAGTCCAGAGGGGGTGAGCACAGATACGCAGTATTTT
CDR3 protein: CASSPEGVSTDTQYF
J gene: TRBJ2-3
D gene: NA
clone size: NA
V gene: TRBV6-1

CDR3 DNA: TGTGCCAGCAGTGCACAGGGAAGGGATTCACCCCTCCACTTT
CDR3 protein: CASSAQGRDSPLHF
J gene: TRBJ1-6
D gene: NA
clone size: NA
V gene: TRBV6-6

CDR3 DNA: TGTGCCAGCTCACCGGGACAGCTAAATCAGCCCCAGCATTTT
CDR3 protein: CASSPGQLNQPQHF
J gene: TRBJ1-5
D gene: TRBD1
clone size: NA
V gene: TRBV18

CDR3 DNA: TGTGCCAGCTCACCGGGACAGGCACGGGTCCAACGGGTAGACATTCAGTACTTC
CDR3 protein: CASSPGQARVQRVDIQYF
J gene: TRBJ2-4
D gene: TRBD1
clone size: once
V gene: TRBV18